The 22 T cell receptor beta chains in this list originate from one sample, sequenced in a study of blood T cell repertoires in COVID-19. Clones were read by immunoSEQ multiplex PCR, and TCRdb kept only the in-frame ones, dropping some. Here the sample spans tens of thousands of clones, about nine tenths being singletons. Sample: peripheral blood. These receptor sequences come from a woman of 80 years or more with active COVID-19.

DNA of the CDR3: TGTGCCAGCAGTCCCGGGGAGGCCCCCACAGATACGCAGTATTTT. It encodes CASSPGEAPTDTQYF. The rearrangement links TRBV2 to TRBJ2-3; perhaps TRBD2 as D (6 bases). Between the trimmed V and J ends, which lost 5 bases and 2 bases, there was a span of 14 bases. The CDR3 is made up of 15 amino acids. Germline CDR1 is SNHLY and CDR2 is FYNNEI.

This clone came up once. The chain recombines TRBV7-8 with TRBJ2-3; TRBD2 aligns across 8 bases. This CDR3 region has 16 residues. The V and J ends lost 7 bases and 4 bases, in that order; junction bases with no gene match: 13. Germline-derived CDR1 and CDR2 are SGHVS and FQNEAQ. This CDR3 reads CASTLPGGAGPDTQYF. The CDR3, as DNA: TGTGCCAGCACCCTCCCCGGGGGGGCCGGCCCAGATACGCAGTATTTT.

This chain joins TRBV19 and TRBJ2-7; TRBD1 aligns across 9 bases. CDR3 length: 13 amino acids. Trimming at V came to 5 bases and at J to 1 base, leaving 0 bases not matched to a gene. Germline V gives CDR1 LNHDA, CDR2 SQIVND (reference sequence). CDR3 DNA sequence: TGTGCCAGTAGTGGACAGGGGTCCTACGAGCAGTACTTC. Protein product: CASSGQGSYEQYF. Combining the CDR3 with reference TRBV19 and TRBJ2-7 gives the whole variable domain DGGITQSPKYLFRKEGQNVTLSCEQNLNHDAMYWYRQDPGQGLRLIYYSQIVNDFQKGDIAEGYSVSREKKESFPLTVTSAQKNPTAFYLCASSGQGSYEQYFGPGTRLTVT.

This clone is labeled medium-sized. The rearrangement links TRBV25-1 to TRBJ2-3; no clear D. Germline CDR1 MGHDK, CDR2 SYGVNS. The CDR3 spans 15 residues. The V end lost 2 bases, the J end lost 5 bases, and 14 bases lay between the germline ends. The CDR3 DNA is TGTGCCAGCAGTGAAAGACTCCCCATTAGAGATACGCAGTATTTT. Amino acids: CASSERLPIRDTQYF.

The CDR3 loop is CASSILAGGARGEQFF. The CDR3 DNA is TGTGCCAGCAGTATCCTAGCGGGGGGGGCCAGGGGGGAGCAGTTCTTC. The V call is TRBV27, the J call TRBJ2-1, with 12 bases lining up with TRBD2. With 5 bases clipped from V and 10 bases from J, the junction kept 12 bases outside the gene matches. Per the germline V gene, CDR1 is MNHEY and CDR2 is SMNVEV (reference sequence). There are 16 residues in the CDR3.

The V and J genes are TRBV3-1 (or the pseudogene TRBV3-2) and TRBJ1-4; TRBD1 might be the D (6 bases). The ends were cut back, 2 bases at V and 12 bases at J, with 7 bases in the middle. Germline V gene data show CDR1 as LGHDT and CDR2 as YNNKEL (reference sequence). The CDR3 spans 11 residues. Written as DNA, the CDR3 is TGTGCCAGCAGCCAACAGGGGCAACTGTTTTTT. Translation gives CASSQQGQLFF.

The genes are TRBV20-1 and TRBJ1-2; D remains unclear. Germline V lookup: CDR1 DFQATT, CDR2 SNEGSKA (reference sequence). The CDR3 has 13 residues. V was cut by 3 bases and J by 4 bases, with 12 bases left in between. The CDR3 region is CSASGREGYGYTF. The CDR3, as DNA: TGCAGTGCTAGTGGTCGGGAGGGCTATGGCTACACCTTC.

The CDR3 DNA is TGCGCCAGCAGCCCGCAGGGAAACACCGGGGAGCTGTTTTTT. It is translated as CASSPQGNTGELFF. V is TRBV5-1 and J is TRBJ2-2; possibly TRBD1 for D (5 bases). V was pared by 4 bases and J by 2 bases, with 9 bases between. CDR3 length equals 14 residues. Germline loops: CDR1 SGHRS, CDR2 YFSETQ.

This clone has only a few counts. The V and J genes are TRBV5-1 and TRBJ1-6; D ambiguous. V gave up 7 bases and J gave up 0 bases, with 8 bases separating them. Germline V lookup: CDR1 SGHRS, CDR2 YFSETQ. This CDR3 comprises 14 residues. The CDR3 sequence: CASLTSSYNSPLHF. In DNA form, the CDR3 reads TGCGCCAGCTTAACGAGCTCCTATAATTCACCCCTCCACTTT.

The chain employs TRBV28 and TRBJ1-5; 8 bases map to TRBD1. V gave up 4 bases and J gave up 0 bases; unmatched junction bases: 14. Looked up from germline, CDR1 is MDHEN and CDR2 is SYDVKM. The CDR3 has 19 residues. The CDR3 protein is CASSSPSGTGESSNQPQHF. For the CDR3, the DNA is TGTGCCAGCAGTTCCCCTTCCGGGACAGGAGAGTCTAGCAATCAGCCCCAGCATTTT.

The rearrangement links TRBV9 to TRBJ2-1, with 7 bases matching TRBD1. Looked up from germline, CDR1 is SGDLS and CDR2 is YYNGEE. This CDR3 is 17 amino acids long. Trimming at V came to 0 bases and at J to 1 base, leaving 7 bases not matched to a gene. The CDR3 DNA is TGTGCCAGCAGCGTAGTAGGTCAGGGGGTTTCCTACAATGAGCAGTTCTTC. Its protein is CASSVVGQGVSYNEQFF.

This clone has just one count. The chain couples TRBV7-9 to TRBJ2-3, with D maybe TRBD2 (6 bases). Germline CDR1 reads SEHNR; CDR2 reads FQNEAQ (reference sequence). The CDR3 is 13 amino acids. V lost 3 bases to trimming and J lost 3 bases, with 7 bases between them. CDR3 sequence (DNA): TGTGCCAGCAGCTTCCTAGCGACAGATACGCAGTATTTT. Translated: CASSFLATDTQYF.

The chain employs TRBV6-5 and TRBJ1-1; TRBD1 might be the D (6 bases). The germline gives CDR1 MNHEY, CDR2 SVGAGI. The CDR3 totals 15 residues. Trimming took off 0 bases at V and 2 bases at J, with 10 bases between the two ends. The CDR3 is CASSYSDRRNTEAFF. In DNA form, the CDR3 reads TGTGCCAGCAGTTACTCGGACAGAAGAAACACTGAAGCTTTCTTT.

This clone was counted a few times. This rearrangement joins TRBV7-9 to TRBJ1-2, with 10 bases that match TRBD1. J lost 4 bases, V lost 5 bases, and 7 bases had no gene match. The CDR3 has 15 residues. Germline values: CDR1 SEHNR, CDR2 FQNEAQ (reference sequence). CDR3 in amino acids: CASSGGTGVVYGYTF. The DNA for the CDR3 is TGTGCCAGCAGCGGGGGGACAGGGGTTGTCTATGGCTACACCTTC.

V usage is TRBV14 and J usage is TRBJ2-2; the match to TRBD2 covers 14 bases. CDR1 and CDR2 (germline): SGHDN, FVKESK. The CDR3 consists of 20 residues. The J segment lost 5 bases and the V segment lost 4 bases, leaving 15 bases of the junction unmatched. This CDR3 is CASSPGTSGGLNFGTGELFF. In nucleotides, the CDR3 is TGTGCCAGCAGCCCGGGGACTAGCGGGGGCTTAAACTTCGGGACCGGGGAGCTGTTTTTT.

The rearrangement joins TRBV5-1 to TRBJ2-2; weak D call: TRBD2 (7 bases). V lost 0 bases and J 2 bases, leaving 11 bases between the germline ends. The CDR3 spans 16 residues. Germline CDR1 reads SGHRS; CDR2 reads YFSETQ. CDR3 coding DNA: TGCGCCAGCAGCTTGGAAGGGGGGGCAAACACCGGGGAGCTGTTTTTT. The encoded protein is CASSLEGGANTGELFF.

V is TRBV18 and J is TRBJ1-1; 7 nucleotides match TRBD1. V lost 2 bases to trimming and J lost 5 bases; unmatched junction nucleotides: 5. This CDR3 comprises 14 residues. CDR1 and CDR2 (germline): KGHSH, LQKENI. CDR3: CASSPSQGGTEAFF. In nucleotides, the CDR3 is TGTGCCAGCTCACCATCCCAGGGGGGTACTGAAGCTTTCTTT.

This clone showed up just once. The V call is TRBV15, the J call TRBJ2-3, with 10 bases aligning to TRBD1. The CDR3 contains 16 residues. With 5 bases clipped from V and 3 bases from J, the junction kept 8 bases outside the gene matches. Germline lookup yields CDR1 LNHNV and CDR2 YYDKDF (reference sequence). The CDR3 nucleotides read TGTGCCACCAGCCTTCGGGACAGGGGTCCTACAGATACGCAGTATTTT. Translated, it gives CATSLRDRGPTDTQYF. The complete variable domain, with remaining parts taken from reference TRBV15 and TRBJ2-3, reads DAMVIQNPRYQVTQFGKPVTLSCSQTLNHNVMYWYQQKSSQAPKLLFHYYDKDFNNEADTPDNFQSRRPNTSFCFLDIRSPGLGDTAMYLCATSLRDRGPTDTQYFGPGTRLTVL.

The CDR3 nucleotides are TGTGCCAGCAGTTTCTTTGCGGATGAAAAACTGTTTTTT. As protein: CASSFFADEKLFF. The chain has TRBV28 and TRBJ1-4; D unclear. V was cut by 3 bases and J by 6 bases, with 8 bases left in between. Germline-derived CDR1 and CDR2 are MDHEN and SYDVKM. The CDR3 extends over 13 amino acids.

This clone was observed a single time. The chain couples TRBV4-3 to TRBJ2-1; 7 bases are a match to TRBD2. The germline gives CDR1 LGHNA, CDR2 YSLEER. This CDR3 has 17 residues. V lost 4 bases to trimming and J lost 0 bases; unmatched junction nucleotides: 9. CDR3 in DNA: TGCGCCAGCAGCCGAAGCCTGGGCGGGAGCTCCTACAATGAGCAGTTCTTC. This gives the protein CASSRSLGGSSYNEQFF.

The chain employs TRBV11-1 and TRBJ1-4; maybe TRBD1 (6 bases). The CDR3 runs 15 residues. V was shortened by 3 bases and J by 7 bases, with 15 bases between the two germline ends. Germline CDR1 reads SGHAT; CDR2 reads FQDESV (reference sequence). The CDR3 sequence: CASSFRQGPGEKLFF. CDR3 in DNA: TGTGCCAGCAGCTTCCGCCAGGGGCCTGGTGAAAAACTGTTTTTT. Looking up the rest from reference TRBV11-1 and TRBJ1-4 gives the full variable domain: EAEVAQSPRYKITEKSQAVAFWCDPISGHATLYWYRQILGQGPELLVQFQDESVVDDSQLPKDRFSAERLKGVDSTLKIQPAELGDSAMYLCASSFRQGPGEKLFFGSGTQLSVL.

Remarks on this clone: At one end, the junction sequence differs from germline, possibly due to a read error. The gene calls are TRBV7-7 and TRBJ2-3, with 14 nucleotides matching TRBD2. CDR1 SSHAT and CDR2 FNYEAQ come from the germline V gene (reference sequence). CDR3 length: 16 amino acids. DNA for the CDR3: TGTGCTAGCAGCCCGGGACTAGCGGGGGCAGCAGATACGCAGTATTTT. It is translated as CASSPGLAGAADTQYF.